This T cell receptor beta chain was captured by sequencing in a study of blood T cell repertoires in COVID-19. CDR3 size: 15 residues. CDR1 is LNHDA and CDR2 is SQIVND in the germline V gene (reference sequence). Trimming at V came to 7 bases and at J to 4 bases, leaving 9 bases not matched to a gene. Per the study methods: Estimates of nucleated cell counts were drawn from the amplification of reference gene primers. Produced via immunoSEQ multiplex PCR; TCRdb's table is partial and in-frame only. V, J and clone size are those of that table, while D and trimming were read from the DNA. The sample yields tens of thousands of clones, around 90% seen once.

The receptor was derived from a man older than 75 with acute or convalescent COVID-19. V is TRBV19 and J is TRBJ2-5; 10 positions agree with TRBD2. The material sequenced was peripheral blood. This chain's CDR3 is CASKSASGGGETQYF. For the CDR3, the DNA is TGTGCCAGTAAGAGCGCTAGCGGGGGCGGAGAGACCCAGTACTTC.